The sequence of this T cell receptor (beta chain) was determined in a study of OX40 agonist ivuxolimab in advanced cancers. Study findings and constraints: Among some nonresponders, normalized T-cell clonal expansion was also low.

Trimming removed 3 bases from V and 10 bases from J, with 12 bases in between. This CDR3 contains 12 residues. Per germline, CDR1 WNHNN and CDR2 SYGVQD (reference sequence). A note on this clone: Its antigen is not known.

Clones were read by immunoSEQ multiplex PCR, and TCRdb kept only the in-frame ones, dropping some. Of tens of thousands of clones in the sample, 70% to 90% were seen once. This TCR was sampled from an adult with an advanced solid tumor such as melanoma, head and neck, liver or kidney cancer. This chain joins TRBV10-1 and TRBJ1-1; the D is unclear. The sample here was CD4+ or CD8+ T cells sorted from blood, taken in a trial of the OX40 agonist ivuxolimab. The CDR3 is CASSDLSTGAFF. CDR3 in DNA: TGCGCCAGCAGTGATTTATCCACGGGAGCTTTCTTT.